This TCR beta chain was retrieved from a study of blood T cell repertoires in COVID-19. Overall study: The study drew acute and convalescent COVID-19 samples from the United States, Italy and Spain.

Profiled with immunoSEQ multiplex PCR; TCRdb holds only in-frame clones, not every one. The repertoire holds some 160,000 clones, with about four fifths as singletons. The germline V gene has CDR1 SGDLS and CDR2 YYNGEE. The CDR3 is 14 residues long. With 4 bases clipped from V and 5 bases from J, the junction kept 7 bases outside the gene matches. This rearrangement joins TRBV9 to TRBJ1-1; 8 bases align to TRBD1. Sequencing was performed on peripheral blood. This sequence originates from a man in his 70s with active or convalescent COVID-19. The CDR3 DNA follows: TGTGCCAGCAGCCCCAGGACAGGGCGAACTGAAGCTTTCTTT. The encoded protein is CASSPRTGRTEAFF.